This T cell receptor (beta chain) was obtained from a study of blood T cell repertoires in COVID-19. As for the study in general: Italy, Spain and the United States were the sources of the convalescent and acute COVID-19 samples. PBMCs, B-cell-depleted T cells, or T cells were the source of the cDNA or gDNA that made up the material.

Authors' processing steps: From reference gene primer amplification, estimates of nucleated cell counts were derived. Assay: immunoSEQ multiplex PCR; the TCRdb copy retains only in-frame clones and omits some. V, J and clone size are taken as reported in that table, and D and trimming were inferred from the DNA itself. The sample holds around 300,000 clones; roughly 86% are singletons and the top ten take more than 7.5%. This CDR3 contains 13 residues. Trimming took 6 bases from V and 3 from J, leaving 10 bases between them. This clone showed up just once. The clonotype originates from a man aged 18 to 29 with active or convalescent COVID-19. This sequence joins TRBV12-3 or TRBV12-4 and TRBJ2-3, with D tentatively TRBD2 (6 bases). Source material: peripheral blood. In DNA form, the CDR3 reads TGTGCCAGCAGGGGGGGAAGGACAGATACGCAGTATTTT. Protein product: CASRGGRTDTQYF.